Sequencing of this T cell receptor (beta chain) was carried out in a study of control samples from healthy donors and cancer patients. This clone appeared once. TCRdb keeps only in-frame clones here, not all; method: immunoSEQ multiplex PCR. The sample holds about 74,000 clones, more than 70% seen once. The CDR3 is made up of 13 amino acids. The rearrangement uses TRBV21-1 and TRBJ2-4. TRBV21-1 is noted as a pseudogene. The sequenced sample was blood. This TCR came from a woman in her forties or fifties in good health. The CDR3 coding sequence is TGTGCCAACGGAGGGGGATCCAAAAACATTCAGTACTTC. Amino acids: CANGGGSKNIQYF.